In this sample, the clone carrying this TCR beta chain turned up a few times. Per the germline V gene, CDR1 is SQVTM and CDR2 is ANQGSEA. V dropped 6 bases and J dropped 2 bases, with 5 bases sitting between them. This CDR3 is built from 10 residues. This sample was included in a study of T cell responses to AZD1222 COVID-19 vaccine. Only in-frame clones appear in the TCRdb table, and some are missing; sequencing was by immunoSEQ multiplex PCR. The data show about 120,000 clones, with approximately 91% seen just once and around a quarter held by the top ten. V and J are TRBV29-1 and TRBJ2-7; no firm D call. Material: peripheral blood, obtained on day 0 of AZD1222 vaccination. The sequence was collected from an adult in good health. CDR3 residues: CSVVTYEQYF. In DNA, the CDR3 is TGCAGCGTGGTAACCTACGAGCAGTACTTC.